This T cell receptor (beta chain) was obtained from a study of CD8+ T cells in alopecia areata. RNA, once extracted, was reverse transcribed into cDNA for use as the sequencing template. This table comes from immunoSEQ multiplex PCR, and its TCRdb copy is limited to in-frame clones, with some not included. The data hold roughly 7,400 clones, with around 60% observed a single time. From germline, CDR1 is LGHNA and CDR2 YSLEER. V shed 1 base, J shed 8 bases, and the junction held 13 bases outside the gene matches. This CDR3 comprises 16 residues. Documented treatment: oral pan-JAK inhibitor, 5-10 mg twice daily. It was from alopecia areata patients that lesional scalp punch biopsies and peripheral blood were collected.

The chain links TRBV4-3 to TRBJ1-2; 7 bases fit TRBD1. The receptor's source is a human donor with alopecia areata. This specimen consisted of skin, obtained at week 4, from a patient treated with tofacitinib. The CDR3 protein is CASSQAMVYYRGGYTF. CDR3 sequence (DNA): TGCGCCAGCAGCCAAGCTATGGTATATTACAGGGGCGGCTACACCTTC.